Listed below are T cell receptor beta chains from one sample, sequenced in a study of post-analysis software for immune sequencing data. TCRdb called the PCR reads again in MiXCR, with one record for every CDR3 protein. The sample shows 800,000 to 950,000 distinct CDR3 sequences, approximately 53% of them seen only once. Sequencing was performed on blood. The receptors shown here come from a girl aged 10-17 years with multiple sclerosis. CDR3s include the opening cysteine and the closing phenylalanine or tryptophan. Fields, in order: J gene, clone size, D gene, V gene, CDR3 DNA, CDR3 protein. A D gene is named only where the DNA matches it firmly. Expanded clones get a size class; other rows say once, few or many, or leave the size out.

J: TRBJ2-7
size: .
D: TRBD1
V: TRBV5-1
DNA: TGCGCCAGCAGCTCACAGGGGGAACTGTTGGACTACGAGCAGTACTTC
CDR3: CASSSQGELLDYEQYF

J: TRBJ2-7
size: .
D: TRBD2
V: TRBV7-9
DNA: TGTACCAGCAGCCCCCTTGAAAGCGGGGCTACCTCCTACGTGCAGTACTTC
CDR3: CTSSPLESGATSYVQYF

J: TRBJ2-1
size: few
D: TRBD2
V: TRBV5-1
DNA: TGCGCCAGCAGCTTGGGGCTTGGGAGGGGCGAGTTCTTC
CDR3: CASSLGLGRGEFF

J: TRBJ2-1
size: .
D: .
V: TRBV7-9
DNA: TGTGCCCACGACAGGCAAGGACCGGGGCCAAATGAGCAGTTCTTC
CDR3: CAHDRQGPGPNEQFF

J: TRBJ1-5
size: .
D: TRBD1
V: TRBV7-2
DNA: TGTGCCAGCAGCCCGCAGGGGGCAGGCAATCAGCCCCAGCATTTT
CDR3: CASSPQGAGNQPQHF

J: TRBJ2-1
size: few
D: .
V: TRBV27
DNA: TGTGCCAGCAGTTCTCCCAGTCAGGACTACAATGAGCAGTTCTTC
CDR3: CASSSPSQDYNEQFF

J: TRBJ2-7
size: few
D: .
V: TRBV15
DNA: TGTGCCACCAGCAGTGGACAGAGGGTATCTGGGCAGTACTTC
CDR3: CATSSGQRVSGQYF

J: TRBJ1-1
size: .
D: .
V: TRBV29-1
DNA: TGCAGCGTTGAGGCTGGACGCGGGGCTGAAGCTTTCTTT
CDR3: CSVEAGRGAEAFF

J: TRBJ1-2
size: few
D: .
V: TRBV20-1
DNA: TGCAGTGCTACCCCGGGGCAGTTGATTGACTATGGCTACACCTTC
CDR3: CSATPGQLIDYGYTF

J: TRBJ1-2
size: few
D: .
V: TRBV7-3
DNA: TGTGCCAGCAGCTTAAGCCCCGACAGTGCTGCTGGCTACACCTTC
CDR3: CASSLSPDSAAGYTF

J: TRBJ2-1
size: .
D: TRBD2
V: TRBV7-6
DNA: TGTGCCAGCAGCTTAGTTTTAGCGGGCCTCTTGGATGAGCAGTTCTTC
CDR3: CASSLVLAGLLDEQFF

J: TRBJ2-5
size: .
D: TRBD1
V: TRBV20-1
DNA: TGCAGTAGGGTGGAAACAGGGGGCGCAAAGACCCAGTACTTC
CDR3: CSRVETGGAKTQYF

J: TRBJ2-7
size: few
D: TRBD1
V: TRBV7-2
DNA: TGTGCCAGCAGACGGACAGACAGGGGGTACGAGCAGTACTTC
CDR3: CASRRTDRGYEQYF

J: TRBJ1-1
size: .
D: .
V: TRBV9
DNA: TGCGCCAGCAGCGTAGCCGCCGGGCTCCGGAACACTGAGGCTTTCTTT
CDR3: CASSVAAGLRNTEAFF

J: TRBJ2-7
size: .
D: TRBD1
V: TRBV27
DNA: TGTGCCAGCAGTTTAATCTCCGGGACAGCTCTCTACGAGCAGTACTTC
CDR3: CASSLISGTALYEQYF

J: TRBJ2-3
size: .
D: TRBD2
V: TRBV29-1
DNA: TGCAGCGTGCCGACTAGCGGGGGCCCTCTCGAGTATTTT
CDR3: CSVPTSGGPLEYF

J: TRBJ2-1
size: .
D: .
V: TRBV6-2/TRBV6-3
DNA: TGTGCCAGCAGTTTCTCCAGGGCCTATGAGCAGTTCTTC
CDR3: CASSFSRAYEQFF

J: TRBJ2-7
size: few
D: TRBD1
V: TRBV6-5
DNA: TGTGCCAGCAGCAAAGGAACAGGGGCATCCTACGAGCAGTACTTC
CDR3: CASSKGTGASYEQYF

J: TRBJ2-7
size: few
D: TRBD2
V: TRBV20-1
DNA: TGCAGTGCTAGAATACTAGCGGGAGGCCTTAGCTCCTACGAGCAGTACTTC
CDR3: CSARILAGGLSSYEQYF

J: TRBJ1-1
size: .
D: .
V: TRBV7-9
DNA: TGTGCCAGCAGCTTAGGGGCGGTGGGCACTGAAGCTTTCTTT
CDR3: CASSLGAVGTEAFF

J: TRBJ2-1
size: few
D: TRBD2
V: TRBV29-1
DNA: TGCAGCGGCACGACTAGCCCTTCCTACAATGAGCAGTTCTTC
CDR3: CSGTTSPSYNEQFF

J: TRBJ2-1
size: .
D: .
V: TRBV5-1
DNA: TGCGCCAGCAGCCAGGGGGGCCCCTACAATGAGCAGTTCTTC
CDR3: CASSQGGPYNEQFF

J: TRBJ1-1
size: .
D: .
V: TRBV7-9
DNA: TGTGCCAGCAGCCTGTCGGACAGCGGGACTTTCTTT
CDR3: CASSLSDSGTFF

J: TRBJ2-5
size: .
D: TRBD2
V: TRBV5-1
DNA: TGCGCCAGCAGCCCAGCGGGGGGGTATGGTGAGCAGTACTTC
CDR3: CASSPAGGYGEQYF

J: TRBJ2-5
size: few
D: .
V: TRBV4-1
DNA: TGCGCCAGCAGCCAAGATTTTGGGACCCAGTACTTC
CDR3: CASSQDFGTQYF

J: TRBJ2-7
size: .
D: .
V: TRBV20-1
DNA: TGCAGTGCTAGAGATGTAACGGCCTCCCGCTACGAGCAGTACTTC
CDR3: CSARDVTASRYEQYF